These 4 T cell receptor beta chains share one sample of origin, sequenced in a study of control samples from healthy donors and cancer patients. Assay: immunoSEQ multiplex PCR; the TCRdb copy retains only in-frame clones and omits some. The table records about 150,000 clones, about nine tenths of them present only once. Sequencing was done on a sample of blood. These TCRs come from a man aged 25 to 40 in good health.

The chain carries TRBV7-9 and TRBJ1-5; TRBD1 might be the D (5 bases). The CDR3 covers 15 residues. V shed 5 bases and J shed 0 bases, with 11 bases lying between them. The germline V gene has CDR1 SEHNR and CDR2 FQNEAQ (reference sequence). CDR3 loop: CASSTTDYSNQPQHF. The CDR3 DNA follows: TGTGCCAGCAGCACGACAGATTATAGCAATCAGCCCCAGCATTTT.

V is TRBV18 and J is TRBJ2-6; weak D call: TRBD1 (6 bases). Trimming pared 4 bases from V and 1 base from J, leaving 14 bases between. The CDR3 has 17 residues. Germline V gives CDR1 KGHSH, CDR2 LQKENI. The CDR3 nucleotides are TGTGCCAGCTCACGACAGGCCAAAGGGTCTGGGGCCAACGTCCTGACTTTC. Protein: CASSRQAKGSGANVLTF.

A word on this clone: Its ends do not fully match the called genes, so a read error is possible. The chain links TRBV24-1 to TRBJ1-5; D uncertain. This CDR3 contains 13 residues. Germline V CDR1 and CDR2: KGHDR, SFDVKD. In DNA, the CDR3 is TGTGTCACCAGAGACTCTAGCAATCAGCCCCAGCATTTT. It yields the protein CVTRDSSNQPQHF.

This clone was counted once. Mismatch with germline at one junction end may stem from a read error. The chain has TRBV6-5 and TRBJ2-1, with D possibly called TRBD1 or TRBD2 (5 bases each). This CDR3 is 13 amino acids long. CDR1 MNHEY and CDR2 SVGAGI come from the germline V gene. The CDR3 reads CASSDSGTHEQFF. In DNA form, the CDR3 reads TGTGCCAGCAGTGACTCCGGGACCCATGAGCAGTTCTTC.